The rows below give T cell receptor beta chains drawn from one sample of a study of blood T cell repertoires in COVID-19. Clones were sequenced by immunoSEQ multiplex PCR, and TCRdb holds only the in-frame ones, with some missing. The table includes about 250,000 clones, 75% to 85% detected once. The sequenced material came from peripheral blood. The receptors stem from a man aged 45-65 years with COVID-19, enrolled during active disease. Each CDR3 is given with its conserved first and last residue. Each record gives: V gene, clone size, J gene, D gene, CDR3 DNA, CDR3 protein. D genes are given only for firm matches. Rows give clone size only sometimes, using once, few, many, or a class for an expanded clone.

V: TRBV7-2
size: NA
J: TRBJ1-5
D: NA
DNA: TGTGCCAGCAGCTTAGGTGGAGGGTTGCAGCCCCAGCATTTT
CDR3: CASSLGGGLQPQHF

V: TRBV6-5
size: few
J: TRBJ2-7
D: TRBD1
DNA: TGTGCCAGCAGTTTCCGGGACAGGGGCTCCTACGAGCAGTACTTC
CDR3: CASSFRDRGSYEQYF

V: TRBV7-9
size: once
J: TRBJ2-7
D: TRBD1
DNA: TGTGCCAGCAGCTTAGTATTTCTCTGGCAGGGGGCTCGGACCTACGAGCAGTACTTC
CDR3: CASSLVFLWQGARTYEQYF

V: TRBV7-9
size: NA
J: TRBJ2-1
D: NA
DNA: TGTGCCAGCAGCTTCGCCACAGATCACAATGAGCAGTTCTTC
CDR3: CASSFATDHNEQFF

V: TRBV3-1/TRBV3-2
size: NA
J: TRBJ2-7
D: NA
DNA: TGTGCCAGCAGCAAGGGGCAGGGACTCTCCTACGAGCAGTACTTC
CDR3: CASSKGQGLSYEQYF

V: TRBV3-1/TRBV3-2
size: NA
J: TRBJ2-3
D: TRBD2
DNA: TGTGCCAGCAGCTCAACTAGCGGGGGGGCCTCAGATACGCAGTATTTT
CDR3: CASSSTSGGASDTQYF

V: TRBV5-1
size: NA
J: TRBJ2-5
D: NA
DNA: TGCGCCAGCCGGGAGACCCAGTACTTC
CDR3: CASRETQYF

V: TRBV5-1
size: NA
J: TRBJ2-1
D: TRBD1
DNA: TGCGCCAGCAGCCATGGACAGGGTTACTATGAGCAGTTCTTC
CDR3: CASSHGQGYYEQFF

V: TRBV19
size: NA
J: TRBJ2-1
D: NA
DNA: TGTGCCAGTAGACCCATGGGGGGGCGGGGTAATGAGCAGTTCTTC
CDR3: CASRPMGGRGNEQFF

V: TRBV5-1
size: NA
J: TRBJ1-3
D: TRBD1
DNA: TGCGCCAGCAGCTTGGACAGGGGAAGGAACACCATATATTTT
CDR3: CASSLDRGRNTIYF

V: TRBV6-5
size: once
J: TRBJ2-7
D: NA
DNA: TGTGCCAGCAGTTCAAACAGGGTTGGAGAGCAGTACTTC
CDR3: CASSSNRVGEQYF

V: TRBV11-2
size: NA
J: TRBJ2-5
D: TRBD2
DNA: TGTGCCAGCAGCTTATCCCCTTCGCTAGCGGGGGGGCTTGAGACCCAGTACTTC
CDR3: CASSLSPSLAGGLETQYF

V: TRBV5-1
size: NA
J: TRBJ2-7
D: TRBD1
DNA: TGCGCCAGCAGCTGGACTCCGGGACAGGGGTCCTACGAGCAGTACTTC
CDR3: CASSWTPGQGSYEQYF

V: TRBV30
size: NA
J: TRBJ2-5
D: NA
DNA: TGTGCCTGGAGTCTGTTACAAGAGACCCAGTACTTC
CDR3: CAWSLLQETQYF

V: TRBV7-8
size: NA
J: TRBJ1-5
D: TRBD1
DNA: TGTGCCAGCAGCTTAACCGGGACAGGGGCGGGGCAGCCCCAGCATTTT
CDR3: CASSLTGTGAGQPQHF

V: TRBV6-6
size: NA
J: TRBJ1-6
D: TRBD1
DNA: TGTGCCAGCAGTTTGGACAGGGTCGGTTCACCCCTCCACTTT
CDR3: CASSLDRVGSPLHF

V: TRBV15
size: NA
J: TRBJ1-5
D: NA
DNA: TGTGCCACCAGCAGAGCCGTCAGCGATGATCAGCCCCAGCATTTT
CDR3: CATSRAVSDDQPQHF

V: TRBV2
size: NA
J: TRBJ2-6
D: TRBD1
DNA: TGTGCCAGCAGACAGGGGCGTGGGGCCAACGTCCTGACTTTC
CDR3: CASRQGRGANVLTF

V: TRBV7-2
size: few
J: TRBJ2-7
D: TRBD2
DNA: TGTGCCAGCAGCTTCCTTAGCGGGGGACCTTACGAGCAGTACTTC
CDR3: CASSFLSGGPYEQYF

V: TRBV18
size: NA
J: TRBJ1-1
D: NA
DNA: TGTGCCAGCTCACCCTCAGCGGGTTCGAACACTGAAGCTTTCTTT
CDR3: CASSPSAGSNTEAFF

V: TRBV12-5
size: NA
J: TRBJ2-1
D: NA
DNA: TGTGCTAGCGCGTTGGTGCACAATGAGCAGTTCTTC
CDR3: CASALVHNEQFF

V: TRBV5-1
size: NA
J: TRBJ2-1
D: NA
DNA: TGCGCCAGCAGCTTGGGCGGCTACAATGAGCAGTTCTTC
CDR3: CASSLGGYNEQFF

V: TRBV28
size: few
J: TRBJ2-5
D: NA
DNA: TGTGCCAGCAGCCAAGGGGGGGCCAGAGGGGAGACCCAGTACTTC
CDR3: CASSQGGARGETQYF

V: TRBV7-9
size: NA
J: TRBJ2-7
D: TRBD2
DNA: TGTGCCAGCAGCTTAATTTGGGGTAGCGGGGGAGGATACGAGCAGTACTTC
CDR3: CASSLIWGSGGGYEQYF

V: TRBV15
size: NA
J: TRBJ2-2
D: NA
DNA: TGTGCCACCAGCAGAAAGACACCACCCGGGGAGCTGTTTTTT
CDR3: CATSRKTPPGELFF

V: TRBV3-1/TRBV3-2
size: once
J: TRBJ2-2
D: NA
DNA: TGTGCCAGCAGCCAAGTTTACCTACACACCGGGGAGCTGTTTTTT
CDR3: CASSQVYLHTGELFF

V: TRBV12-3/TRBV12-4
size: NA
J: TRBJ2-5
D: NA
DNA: TGTGCCAGCAGTCTAATGGAGACCCAGTACTTC
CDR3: CASSLMETQYF

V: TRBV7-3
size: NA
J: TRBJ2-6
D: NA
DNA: TGTGCCAGCAGCTTAGACTCATCTGGGGCCAACGTCCTGACTTTC
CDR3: CASSLDSSGANVLTF

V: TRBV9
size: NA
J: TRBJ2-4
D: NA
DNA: TGTGCCAGCAGCGTAGCTAGCGACTTAGCCAAAAACATTCAGTACTTC
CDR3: CASSVASDLAKNIQYF

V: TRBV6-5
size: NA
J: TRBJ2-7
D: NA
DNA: TGTGCCAGCAGTACACCGGGACAACTCTACGAGCAGTACTTC
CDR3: CASSTPGQLYEQYF

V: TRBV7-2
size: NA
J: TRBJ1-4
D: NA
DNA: TGTGCCAGCAGCTTAGTGGGGGCAGCAAATGAAAAACTGTTTTTT
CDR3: CASSLVGAANEKLFF

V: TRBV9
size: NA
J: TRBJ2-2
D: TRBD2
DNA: TGTGCCAGCAGCGTAGCGGGCACGGCGGGGAGGGCCGGGGAGCTGTTTTTT
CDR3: CASSVAGTAGRAGELFF

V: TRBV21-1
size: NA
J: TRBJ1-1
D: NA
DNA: TGTGCCAGCAGCAAAGGACAGGCCGAGAAGTACGAAGAAGCTTTCTTT
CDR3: CASSKGQAEKYEEAFF

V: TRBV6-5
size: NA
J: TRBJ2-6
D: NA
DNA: TGTGCCAGCAGTCAACTAGCTGGTGGGGCCAACGTCCTGACTTTC
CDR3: CASSQLAGGANVLTF

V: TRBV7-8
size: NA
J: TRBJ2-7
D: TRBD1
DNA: TGTGCCAGCAGCTCGGATAGACAGGGGTTCTACGAGCAGTACTTC
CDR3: CASSSDRQGFYEQYF

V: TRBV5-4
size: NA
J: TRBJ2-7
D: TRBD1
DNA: TGTGCCAGCAGCTCGGGACAGGGATTTAGCTCCTACGAGCAGTACTTC
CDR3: CASSSGQGFSSYEQYF

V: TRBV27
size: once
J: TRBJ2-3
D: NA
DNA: TGTGCCAGCAGTTTTGTTCAAAGCACAGATACGCAGTATTTT
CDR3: CASSFVQSTDTQYF

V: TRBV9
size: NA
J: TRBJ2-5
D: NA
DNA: TGTGCCAGCAGCGTTCGCGGGGGCCCTCGGGAGACCCAGTACTTC
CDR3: CASSVRGGPRETQYF

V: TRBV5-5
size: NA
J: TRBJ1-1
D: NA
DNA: TGTGCCAGCAGCTCGGAGGGAGGGCTTGGCACTGAAGCTTTCTTT
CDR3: CASSSEGGLGTEAFF

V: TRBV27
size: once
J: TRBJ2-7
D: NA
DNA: TGTGCCAGCAGTTTGAGGGGGTACGAGCAGTACTTC
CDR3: CASSLRGYEQYF

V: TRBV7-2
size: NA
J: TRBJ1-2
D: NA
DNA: TGTGCCAGCAGCTTAGCGGACAGCTTCTATGGCTACACCTTC
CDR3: CASSLADSFYGYTF

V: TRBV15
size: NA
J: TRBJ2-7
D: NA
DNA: TGTGCCACCAGCAGAGATCTTTCGGGTGGTCTCGAGCAGTACTTC
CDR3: CATSRDLSGGLEQYF

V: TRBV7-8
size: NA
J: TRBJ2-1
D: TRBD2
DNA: TGTGCCAATGGAGCGGGGGGGCCGGGAGAGCAGTTCTTC
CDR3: CANGAGGPGEQFF

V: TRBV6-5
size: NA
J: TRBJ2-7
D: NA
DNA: TGTGCCATACAGGGATCCCATTACGAGCAGTACTTC
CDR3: CAIQGSHYEQYF

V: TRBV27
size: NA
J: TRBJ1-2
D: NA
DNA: TGTGCCAGCAGTAAGCGGGATCCGGCGGACTATGGCTACACCTTC
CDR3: CASSKRDPADYGYTF

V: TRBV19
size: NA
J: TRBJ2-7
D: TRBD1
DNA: TGTGCCAGTAGTCCATCCGGGACAGGGGGCAGCGAGCAGTACTTC
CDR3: CASSPSGTGGSEQYF

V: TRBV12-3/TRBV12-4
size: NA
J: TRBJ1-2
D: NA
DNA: TGTGCCAGCAGGTCTACAGGGTACGCTGGCTACACCTTC
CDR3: CASRSTGYAGYTF

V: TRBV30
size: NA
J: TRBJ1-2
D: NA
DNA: TGTGCCTGGAGTGCGACAGCCCTGGGTGGCTACACCTTC
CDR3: CAWSATALGGYTF

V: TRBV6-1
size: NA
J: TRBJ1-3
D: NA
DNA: TGTGCCAGCAGTGAACGCCCGGGACAAGTTGGAAACACCATATATTTT
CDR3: CASSERPGQVGNTIYF